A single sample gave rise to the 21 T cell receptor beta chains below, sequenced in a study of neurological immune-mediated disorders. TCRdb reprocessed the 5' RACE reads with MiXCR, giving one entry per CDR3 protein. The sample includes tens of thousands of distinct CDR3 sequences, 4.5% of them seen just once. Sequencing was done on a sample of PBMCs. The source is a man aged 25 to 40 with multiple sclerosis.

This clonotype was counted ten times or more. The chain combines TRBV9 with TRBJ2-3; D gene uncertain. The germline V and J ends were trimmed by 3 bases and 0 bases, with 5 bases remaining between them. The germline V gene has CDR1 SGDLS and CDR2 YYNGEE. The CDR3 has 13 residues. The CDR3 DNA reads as TGTGCCAGCAGCGCGGAGAGCACAGATACGCAGTATTTT. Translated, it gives CASSAESTDTQYF.

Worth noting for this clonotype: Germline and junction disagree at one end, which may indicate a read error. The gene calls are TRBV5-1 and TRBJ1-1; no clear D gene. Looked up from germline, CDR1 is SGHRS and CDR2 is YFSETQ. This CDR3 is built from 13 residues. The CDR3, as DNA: TGCGCCAACAGCTCGTCGGGCCCAACTGAAGCTTTCTTT. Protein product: CANSSSGPTEAFF.

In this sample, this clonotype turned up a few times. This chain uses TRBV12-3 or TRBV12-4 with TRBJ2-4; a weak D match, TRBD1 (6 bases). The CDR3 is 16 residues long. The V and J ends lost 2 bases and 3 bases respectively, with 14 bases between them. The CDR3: CASSLMDSIHKNIQYF. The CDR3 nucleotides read TGTGCCAGCAGTTTAATGGACAGCATCCACAAAAACATTCAGTACTTC.

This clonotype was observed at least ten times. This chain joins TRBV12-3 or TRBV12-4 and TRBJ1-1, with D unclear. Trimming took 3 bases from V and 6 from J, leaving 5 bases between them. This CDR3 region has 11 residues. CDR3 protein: CASSFGPEAFF. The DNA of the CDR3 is TGTGCCAGCAGTTTCGGTCCTGAAGCTTTCTTT.

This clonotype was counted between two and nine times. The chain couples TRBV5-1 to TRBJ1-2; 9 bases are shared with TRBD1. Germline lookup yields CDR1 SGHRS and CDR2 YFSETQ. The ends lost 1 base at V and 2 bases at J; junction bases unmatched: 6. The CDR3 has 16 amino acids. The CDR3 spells CASSLTGGASNYGYTF. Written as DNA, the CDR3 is TGCGCCAGCAGCTTGACAGGGGGCGCCTCAAACTATGGCTACACCTTC.

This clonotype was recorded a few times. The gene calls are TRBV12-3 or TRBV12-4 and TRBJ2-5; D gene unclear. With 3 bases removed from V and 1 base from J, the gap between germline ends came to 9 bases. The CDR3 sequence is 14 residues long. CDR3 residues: CASSLEVGQETQYF. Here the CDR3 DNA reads TGTGCCAGCAGTTTGGAAGTCGGCCAAGAGACCCAGTACTTC.

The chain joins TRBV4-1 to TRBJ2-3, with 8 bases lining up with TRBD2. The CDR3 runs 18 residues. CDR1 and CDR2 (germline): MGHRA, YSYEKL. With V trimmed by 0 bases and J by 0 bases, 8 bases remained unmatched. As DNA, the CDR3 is TGCGCCAGCAGCCAAGATCGAGGGGCGGGGGGAAGCACAGATACGCAGTATTTT. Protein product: CASSQDRGAGGSTDTQYF.

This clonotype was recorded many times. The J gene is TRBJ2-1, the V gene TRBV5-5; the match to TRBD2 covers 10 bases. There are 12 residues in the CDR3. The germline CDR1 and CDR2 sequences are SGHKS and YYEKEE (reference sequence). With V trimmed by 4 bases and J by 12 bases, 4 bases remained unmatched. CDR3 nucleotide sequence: TGTGCCAGCAGCCAGGGACTAGCGTCGCAGTTCTTC. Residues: CASSQGLASQFF. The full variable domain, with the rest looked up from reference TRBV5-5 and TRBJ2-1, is DAGVTQSPTHLIKTRGQQVTLRCSPISGHKSVSWYQQVLGQGPQFIFQYYEKEERGRGNFPDRFSARQFPNYSSELNVNALLLGDSALYLCASSQGLASQFFGPGTRLTVL.

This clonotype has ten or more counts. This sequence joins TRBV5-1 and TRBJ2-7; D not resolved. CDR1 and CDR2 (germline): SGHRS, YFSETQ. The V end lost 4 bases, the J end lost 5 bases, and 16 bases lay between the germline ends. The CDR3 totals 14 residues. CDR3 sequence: CASSGSGSGNEQYF. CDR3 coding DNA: TGCGCCAGCAGCGGCTCCGGGTCAGGAAACGAGCAGTACTTC.

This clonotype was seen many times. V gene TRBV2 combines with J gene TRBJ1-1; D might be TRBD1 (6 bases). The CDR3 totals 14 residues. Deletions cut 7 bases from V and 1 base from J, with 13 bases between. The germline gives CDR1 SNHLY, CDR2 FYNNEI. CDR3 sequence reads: CASTLGQWNTEAFF. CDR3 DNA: TGTGCCAGCACCTTGGGACAATGGAACACTGAAGCTTTCTTT.

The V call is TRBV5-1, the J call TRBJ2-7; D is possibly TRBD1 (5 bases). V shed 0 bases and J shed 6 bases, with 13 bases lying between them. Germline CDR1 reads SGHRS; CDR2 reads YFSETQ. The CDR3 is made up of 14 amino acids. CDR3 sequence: CASSLVGQGGEQYF. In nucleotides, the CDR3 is TGCGCCAGCAGCTTGGTCGGGCAGGGCGGCGAGCAGTACTTC. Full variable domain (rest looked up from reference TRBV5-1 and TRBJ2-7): KAGVTQTPRYLIKTRGQQVTLSCSPISGHRSVSWYQQTPGQGLQFLFEYFSETQRNKGNFPGRFSGRQFSNSRSEMNVSTLELGDSALYLCASSLVGQGGEQYFGPGTRLTVT.

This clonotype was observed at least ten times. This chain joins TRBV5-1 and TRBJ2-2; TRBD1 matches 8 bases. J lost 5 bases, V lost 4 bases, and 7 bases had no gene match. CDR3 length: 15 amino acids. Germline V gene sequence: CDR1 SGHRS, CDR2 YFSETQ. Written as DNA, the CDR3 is TGCGCCAGCAGCCATGGACAGGGAAGGACCGGGGAGCTGTTTTTT. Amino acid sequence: CASSHGQGRTGELFF.

The CDR3 DNA is TGCAGCGTTTTGGGACAGCGAGTCAACACTGAAGCTTTCTTT. Translation gives CSVLGQRVNTEAFF. J is TRBJ1-1 and V is TRBV29-1; 7 positions match TRBD1. This CDR3 contains 14 residues. The V gene end was trimmed by 5 bases and the J gene end by 2 bases; junction bases not matched to a gene: 8. Per germline, CDR1 SQVTM and CDR2 ANQGSEA. The full variable domain, completed using reference TRBV29-1 and TRBJ1-1, is SAVISQKPSRDICQRGTSLTIQCQVDSQVTMMFWYRQQPGQSLTLIATANQGSEATYESGFVIDKFPISRPNLTFSTLTVSNMSPEDSSIYLCSVLGQRVNTEAFFGQGTRLTVV.

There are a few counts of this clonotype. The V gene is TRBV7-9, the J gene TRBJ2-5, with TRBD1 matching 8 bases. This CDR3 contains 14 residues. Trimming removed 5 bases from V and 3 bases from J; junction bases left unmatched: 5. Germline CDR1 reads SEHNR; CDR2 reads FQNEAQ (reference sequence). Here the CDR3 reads CASSRQGLEETQYF. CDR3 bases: TGTGCCAGCAGCAGACAGGGGTTGGAAGAGACCCAGTACTTC.

The DNA for the CDR3 is TGCAGTGCTAGAGAACAGGCGTTTAGGACTGAAGCTTTCTTT. This translates into CSAREQAFRTEAFF. This chain connects TRBV20-1 to TRBJ1-1; TRBD1 might be the D (5 bases). The germline CDR1 and CDR2 sequences are DFQATT and SNEGSKA (reference sequence). This CDR3 contains 14 residues. Trimming shortened V by 0 bases and J by 5 bases, and 13 bases separated the two germline ends.

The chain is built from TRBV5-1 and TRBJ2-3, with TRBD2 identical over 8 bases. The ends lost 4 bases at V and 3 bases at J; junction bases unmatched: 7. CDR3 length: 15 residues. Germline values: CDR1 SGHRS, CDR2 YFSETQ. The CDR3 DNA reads TGCGCCAGCAGCACGCGGGGGGTTGGTACAGATACGCAGTATTTT. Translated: CASSTRGVGTDTQYF.

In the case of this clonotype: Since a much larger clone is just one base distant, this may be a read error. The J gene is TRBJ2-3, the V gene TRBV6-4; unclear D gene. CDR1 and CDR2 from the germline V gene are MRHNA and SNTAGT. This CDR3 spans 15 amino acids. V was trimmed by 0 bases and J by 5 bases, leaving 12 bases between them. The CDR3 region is CASSDSEKGGDTQYF. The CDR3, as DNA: TGTGCCAGCAGTGACTCAGAAAAGGGTGGAGATACGCAGTATTTT.

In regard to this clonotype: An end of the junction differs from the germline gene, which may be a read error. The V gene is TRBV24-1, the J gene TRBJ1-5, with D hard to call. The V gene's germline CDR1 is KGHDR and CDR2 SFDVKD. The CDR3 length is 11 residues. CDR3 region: CATSVCQPQNF. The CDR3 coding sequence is TGTGCCACCAGTGTGTGTCAGCCCCAGAATTTT.

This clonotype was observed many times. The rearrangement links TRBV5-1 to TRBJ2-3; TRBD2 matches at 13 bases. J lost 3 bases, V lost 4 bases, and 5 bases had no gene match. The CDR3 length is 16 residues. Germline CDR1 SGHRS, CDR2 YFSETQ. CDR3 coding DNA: TGCGCCAGCAGCCCGGGACTAGCGGGGCAGACAGATACGCAGTATTTT. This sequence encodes CASSPGLAGQTDTQYF. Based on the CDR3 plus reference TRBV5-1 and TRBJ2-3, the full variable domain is KAGVTQTPRYLIKTRGQQVTLSCSPISGHRSVSWYQQTPGQGLQFLFEYFSETQRNKGNFPGRFSGRQFSNSRSEMNVSTLELGDSALYLCASSPGLAGQTDTQYFGPGTRLTVL.

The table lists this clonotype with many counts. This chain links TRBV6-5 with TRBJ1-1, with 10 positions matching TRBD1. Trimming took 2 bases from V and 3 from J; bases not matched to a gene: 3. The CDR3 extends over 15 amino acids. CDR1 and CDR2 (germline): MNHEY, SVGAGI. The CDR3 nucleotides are TGTGCCAGCAGTTACGGGACAGGGGTGTACACTGAAGCTTTCTTT. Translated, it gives CASSYGTGVYTEAFF.

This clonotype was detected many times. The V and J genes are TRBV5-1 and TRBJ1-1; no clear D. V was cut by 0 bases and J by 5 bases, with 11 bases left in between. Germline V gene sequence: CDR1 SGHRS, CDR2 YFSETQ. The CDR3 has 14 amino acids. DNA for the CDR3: TGCGCCAGCAGCTTGGATGGGGTGGGGACTGAAGCTTTCTTT. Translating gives CASSLDGVGTEAFF.